The 18 T cell receptor beta chains listed next were all sequenced from one sample in a study of T cell responses to AZD1222 COVID-19 vaccine. Here immunoSEQ multiplex PCR was the method, and the copy in TCRdb shows in-frame clones only, minus some. The repertoire consists of approximately 100,000 clones, with around nine tenths occurring once and the leading ten covering approximately 12%. Sequenced material: peripheral blood, taken on day 0 of AZD1222 vaccination. All receptors come from an adult in good health.

The genes are TRBV7-8 and TRBJ1-1; maybe TRBD1 (6 bases). The germline CDR1 and CDR2 sequences are SGHVS and FQNEAQ. The CDR3 spans 14 residues. Trimming left V 3 bases short and J 0 bases short, with 8 bases between. As DNA, the CDR3 is TGTGCCAGCAGCTTCGGGGGCATGAACACTGAAGCTTTCTTT. Its translation is CASSFGGMNTEAFF.

J is TRBJ2-7 and V is TRBV21-1; the table's D gene call, TRBD2, was not cross checked with the DNA. TRBV21-1 is a pseudogene locus. The CDR3 runs to 17 residues. The CDR3 loop reads CASVRGASGSQIPLQYF. The CDR3 DNA is TGTGCCAGCGTCCGCGGTGCTAGCGGGAGCCAAATTCCTCTACAATACTTC.

The gene calls are TRBV6-2 or TRBV6-3 and TRBJ1-1, with a possible D match to TRBD1 (5 bases). Germline assignment: CDR1 MNHEY and CDR2 SVGEGT. V lost 6 bases and J lost 1, with 18 bases in between. The CDR3 loop spans 16 amino acids. CDR3 sequence: CASSPEGRTKNTEAFF. The DNA of the CDR3 is TGTGCCAGCAGCCCCGAGGGGAGAACCAAGAACACTGAAGCTTTCTTT.

This clone was seen once. V and J are TRBV27 and TRBJ1-2; possibly TRBD1 for D (5 bases). Germline V gene sequence: CDR1 MNHEY, CDR2 SMNVEV (reference sequence). The CDR3 length is 14 residues. Trimming took 0 bases from V and 3 from J, leaving 8 bases between them. The CDR3 nucleotides read TGTGCCAGCAGTTTATCGAAGGGGTACTATGGCTACACCTTC. Residues: CASSLSKGYYGYTF.

This clone was seen more than once but under ten times. The chain is built from TRBV5-1 and TRBJ2-3, with D hard to call. Germline V gene data show CDR1 as SGHRS and CDR2 as YFSETQ. This CDR3 contains 14 residues. Between the trimmed V and J ends, which lost 6 bases and 6 bases, there was a span of 17 bases. CDR3 sequence reads: CASTSSGPKDTQYF. CDR3 DNA sequence: TGCGCCAGCACCTCATCCGGGCCCAAGGATACGCAGTATTTT. Variable domain in full (rest from reference TRBV5-1 and TRBJ2-3): KAGVTQTPRYLIKTRGQQVTLSCSPISGHRSVSWYQQTPGQGLQFLFEYFSETQRNKGNFPGRFSGRQFSNSRSEMNVSTLELGDSALYLCASTSSGPKDTQYFGPGTRLTVL.

This clone was recorded a few times. The chain recombines TRBV19 with TRBJ1-5; D might be TRBD1 (6 bases). The CDR3 has 13 residues. Germline V CDR1 and CDR2: LNHDA, SQIVND (reference sequence). The V end was cut by 8 bases, the J end by 4 bases, with 12 bases between. CDR3 nucleotides: TGTGCCAGTGCTAACAGGGAGAATCAGCCCCAGCATTTT. This codes for CASANRENQPQHF.

The rearrangement links TRBV7-8 to TRBJ1-4; D might be TRBD1 (5 bases). Germline-derived CDR1 and CDR2 are SGHVS and FQNEAQ. The CDR3 is 17 residues long. Trimming left V 5 bases short and J 0 bases short, with 16 bases between. The CDR3 nucleotides read TGTGCCAGCAGCGTCTTTAGTCTCAGGGCAACTAATGAAAAACTGTTTTTT. Translated: CASSVFSLRATNEKLFF. Together with reference TRBV7-8 and TRBJ1-4, the CDR3 gives the full variable domain: GAGVSQSPRYKVAKRGQDVALRCDPISGHVSLFWYQQALGQGPEFLTYFQNEAQLDKSGLPSDRFFAERPEGSVSTLKIQRTQQEDSAVYLCASSVFSLRATNEKLFFGSGTQLSVL.

The chain is built from TRBV28 and TRBJ2-7; D is possibly TRBD2 (6 bases). Germline V gene sequence: CDR1 MDHEN, CDR2 SYDVKM. The CDR3 extends over 12 amino acids. V lost 4 bases and J 7 bases, leaving 11 bases between the germline ends. The CDR3 loop is CASSSGVNEQYF. The CDR3 coding sequence is TGTGCCAGCAGTTCGGGAGTAAATGAGCAGTACTTC.

The rearrangement joins TRBV7-9 to TRBJ1-2; TRBD1 aligns across 8 bases. CDR1 SEHNR and CDR2 FQNEAQ come from the germline V gene (reference sequence). The CDR3 length is 13 residues. Trimming removed 3 bases from V and 7 bases from J; junction bases left unmatched: 4. CDR3 DNA sequence: TGTGCCAGCAGCTTCGGACAGGGAGGTGGCTACACCTTC. Encoded protein: CASSFGQGGGYTF.

This chain uses TRBV7-8 with TRBJ2-5; D is unclear. Germline V gene data show CDR1 as SGHVS and CDR2 as FQNEAQ. V was trimmed by 1 base and J by 2 bases, leaving 11 bases between them. The CDR3 consists of 15 residues. In DNA, the CDR3 is TGTGCCAGCAGCTTAGGGTGGGTCCAGCAAGAGACCCAGTACTTC. Translating it yields CASSLGWVQQETQYF. Full variable domain (remainder filled in from reference TRBV7-8 and TRBJ2-5): GAGVSQSPRYKVAKRGQDVALRCDPISGHVSLFWYQQALGQGPEFLTYFQNEAQLDKSGLPSDRFFAERPEGSVSTLKIQRTQQEDSAVYLCASSLGWVQQETQYFGPGTRLLVL.

The table lists this clone with a few counts. The V and J genes are TRBV19 and TRBJ2-3; 7 bases are a match to TRBD1. Trimming took 3 bases from V and 2 from J; bases not matched to a gene: 2. This CDR3 has 14 amino acids. Germline CDR1 and CDR2: LNHDA and SQIVND (reference sequence). The DNA for the CDR3 is TGTGCCAGTAGTATCGGGACAGACACAGATACGCAGTATTTT. Translated, it gives CASSIGTDTDTQYF. Full variable domain (remainder filled in from reference TRBV19 and TRBJ2-3): DGGITQSPKYLFRKEGQNVTLSCEQNLNHDAMYWYRQDPGQGLRLIYYSQIVNDFQKGDIAEGYSVSREKKESFPLTVTSAQKNPTAFYLCASSIGTDTDTQYFGPGTRLTVL.

The CDR3 here is CASRRGDYEQYF. DNA for the CDR3: TGTGCCAGCCGACGGGGAGACTACGAGCAGTACTTC. This sequence joins TRBV12-3 or TRBV12-4 and TRBJ2-7; TRBD2 is a possible D gene (5 bases). This CDR3 spans 12 amino acids. Trimming took off 8 bases at V and 3 bases at J, with 11 bases between the two ends.

This clone was detected only once. CDR3 sequence (DNA): TGTGCCAGCAGCTTTCGACAGGGGGCTCCTGAAGCTTTCTTT. This codes for CASSFRQGAPEAFF. V gene TRBV7-2 combines with J gene TRBJ1-1, with 10 bases identical to TRBD1. Germline CDR1 and CDR2: SGHTA and FQGNSA. This CDR3 spans 14 amino acids. With V trimmed by 3 bases and J by 6 bases, 4 bases remained unmatched.

V and J are TRBV4-2 and TRBJ2-2; the match to TRBD2 covers 11 bases. Germline loops: CDR1 LGHNA, CDR2 YNFKEQ. The CDR3 runs 20 residues. V was clipped by 4 bases and J by 8 bases; unmatched bases: 21. CDR3 residues: CASSPRLLAGETDRAGELFF. DNA for the CDR3: TGTGCCAGCAGCCCCCGGTTACTAGCGGGAGAGACAGACCGGGCGGGGGAGCTGTTTTTT.

This clone was counted a single time. The chain has TRBV11-2 and TRBJ2-3; 8 bases map to TRBD1. J gave up 4 bases and V 5 bases, and 8 bases lay outside the gene matches. From germline, CDR1 is SGHAT and CDR2 FQNNGV. The CDR3 has 15 residues. The DNA for the CDR3 is TGTGCCAGCAGCCTAGGACAGGGAACGGCAGATACGCAGTATTTT. It yields the protein CASSLGQGTADTQYF.

The chain joins TRBV15 to TRBJ1-2, with 12 bases fitting TRBD1. This CDR3 has 14 amino acids. Germline trimming cut 5 bases from V and 7 bases from J; bases unmatched to any gene: 5. Germline-derived CDR1 and CDR2 are LNHNV and YYDKDF (reference sequence). CDR3: CATSGGTGGFGYTF. In DNA, the CDR3 is TGTGCCACCAGCGGCGGGACAGGGGGCTTTGGCTACACCTTC. The whole variable domain, remainder taken from reference TRBV15 and TRBJ1-2, is DAMVIQNPRYQVTQFGKPVTLSCSQTLNHNVMYWYQQKSSQAPKLLFHYYDKDFNNEADTPDNFQSRRPNTSFCFLDIRSPGLGDTAMYLCATSGGTGGFGYTFGSGTRLTVV.

The genes are TRBV5-6 and TRBJ2-1, with 8 positions matching TRBD2. J lost 0 bases, V lost 3 bases, and 5 bases had no gene match. Germline V CDR1 and CDR2: SGHDT, YYEEEE. The CDR3 length is 16 residues. The CDR3 DNA follows: TGTGCCAGCAGCTCGATAGCGGGAAGCTCCTACAATGAGCAGTTCTTC. This codes for CASSSIAGSSYNEQFF.

The count of this clone is one. J is TRBJ1-2 and V is TRBV19; maybe TRBD1 (5 bases). Germline V gives CDR1 LNHDA, CDR2 SQIVND (reference sequence). Deletions cut 5 bases from V and 4 bases from J, with 11 bases between. There are 13 residues in the CDR3. Here the CDR3 DNA reads TGTGCCAGTAGTGAAAAAGGGGCCTATGGCTACACCTTC. Protein product: CASSEKGAYGYTF.